This T cell receptor beta chain was identified in a study of OX40 agonist ivuxolimab in advanced cancers. Whole-study findings and limits: CD8+ T cells were the subset that, on average, had more expanded clones than CD4+. Compared with others, partial responders at 0.1-3.0 mg/kg displayed clonal expansion among the lowest. The study observed clonal expansion of CD4+ and CD8+ blood T cells by week 6 at 0.1 to 3.0 mg/kg.

The CDR3 runs to 15 residues. Looked up from germline, CDR1 is LGHNA and CDR2 is YSLEER. With 4 bases clipped from V and 0 bases from J, the junction kept 5 bases outside the gene matches. The cohort excluded patients with autoimmune disease history or systemic immunosuppression. Regarding this clone: Its specificity is not known.

Profiling relied on immunoSEQ multiplex PCR, and the TCRdb table lists in-frame clones only, not all of them. The sample yields more than 60,000 clones, 85% to 95% seen once. The TCR sequence derives from an adult with an advanced solid tumor such as melanoma, head and neck, liver or kidney cancer. This sequence joins TRBV4-3 and TRBJ1-2, with TRBD1 matching 7 bases. The starting material was CD4+ or CD8+ T cells sorted from blood, obtained in a trial of the OX40 agonist ivuxolimab. The CDR3 is CASSPGTAANYGYTF. CDR3 DNA: TGCGCCAGCAGCCCCGGGACAGCAGCTAACTATGGCTACACCTTC.